These 23 T cell receptor beta chains came from one sample sequenced in a study of blood T cells in healthy people across ages. The use of a sample-barcoded 5' primer and a J-beta primer mix characterized a second PCR of roughly 6 to 11 cycles. TCRdb re-derived calls from the 5' RACE reads in MiXCR, one entry per CDR3 protein. The table shows 1.5 million to 2 million distinct CDR3 sequences, with about 49% occurring only once. Sequencing was performed on blood. Source of these receptors: a woman in her thirties or forties in good health.

J is TRBJ2-4 and V is TRBV20-1; D may be TRBD1 (5 bases). Gene TRBJ2-7 matches the end of the DNA better, so the J call may be wrong. The CDR3 has 13 amino acids. CDR1 is DFQATT, CDR2 SNEGSKA, per germline (reference sequence). CDR3 in DNA: TGCAGTGCTAATGCAGGGTCTTTTTACGAGCAGTACTTC. It codes for CSANAGSFYEQYF.

There are a few counts of this clonotype. J is TRBJ2-4 and V is TRBV5-6, with TRBD1 as a possible D gene (6 bases). This CDR3 is built from 14 residues. Germline V gene data show CDR1 as SGHDT and CDR2 as YYEEEE. Trimming removed 2 bases at V and 9 bases at J, with 15 bases between. CDR3 region: CASSFGVLGGIQYF. CDR3 coding DNA: TGTGCCAGCAGCTTCGGGGTCTTAGGGGGCATTCAGTACTTC.

The rearrangement uses TRBV20-1 and TRBJ2-1; TRBD2 is a possible D gene (5 bases). V lost 3 bases, J lost 6 bases, and 9 bases lay in between. Germline V CDR1 and CDR2: DFQATT, SNEGSKA (reference sequence). The CDR3 spans 12 residues. The CDR3 DNA is TGCAGTGCTAGTCGGGGTACCAATGAGCAGTTCTTC. It encodes CSASRGTNEQFF.

The chain combines TRBV18 with TRBJ1-5, with TRBD1 identical over 12 bases. The V and J ends lost 6 bases and 5 bases, in that order; junction bases with no gene match: 5. This CDR3 comprises 15 residues. Germline-derived CDR1 and CDR2 are KGHSH and LQKENI. The CDR3: CASSPGTGGYQPQHF. The CDR3 nucleotides read TGTGCCAGCTCCCCCGGGACAGGGGGCTATCAGCCCCAGCATTTT. Full variable domain (outside the CDR3, taken from reference TRBV18 and TRBJ1-5): NAGVMQNPRHLVRRRGQEARLRCSPMKGHSHVYWYRQLPEEGLKFMVYLQKENIIDESGMPKERFSAEFPKEGPSILRIQQVVRGDSAAYFCASSPGTGGYQPQHFGDGTRLSIL.

CDR3 coding DNA: TGTGCCAGCAGCAAAGTCCACAATGAGCAGTACTTC. It translates to CASSKVHNEQYF. This chain joins TRBV5-6 and TRBJ2-5; D gene unclear. Germline loops: CDR1 SGHDT, CDR2 YYEEEE. V gave up 4 bases and J gave up 11 bases, with 15 bases separating them. This CDR3 region has 12 residues.

CDR3 region: CASSPSTGQGSSYGYTF. Written as DNA, the CDR3 is TGTGCCAGCAGCCCCAGCACGGGACAGGGCTCTTCCTATGGCTACACCTTC. The rearrangement joins TRBV7-2 to TRBJ1-2; 9 bases agree with TRBD1. Looked up from germline, CDR1 is SGHTA and CDR2 is FQGNSA. This CDR3 has 17 residues. The trim removed 5 bases at V and 4 bases at J, leaving 14 bases unmatched.

This chain joins TRBV4-1 and TRBJ2-7; possibly TRBD1 or TRBD2 for D (7 bases each). The CDR3 extends over 15 amino acids. Germline V gene data show CDR1 as MGHRA and CDR2 as YSYEKL. V gave up 0 bases and J gave up 5 bases, with 14 bases separating them. The CDR3 DNA is TGCGCCAGCAGCCAAGATCAGGGGGGGTCGAACGAGCAGTACTTC. Amino acid sequence: CASSQDQGGSNEQYF.

The chain recombines TRBV20-1 with TRBJ1-2; 11 nucleotides agree with TRBD1. Per the germline V gene, CDR1 is DFQATT and CDR2 is SNEGSKA (reference sequence). V shed 6 bases and J 8 bases; nucleotides not matched to a gene: 11. The CDR3 has 14 residues. The CDR3 DNA follows: TGCAGTGCGAACCGGGACAGGGGGATGGAGGGCTACACCTTC. Translating gives CSANRDRGMEGYTF.

V usage is TRBV5-1 and J usage is TRBJ2-5, with D hard to call. This CDR3 region has 15 residues. Germline CDR1 reads SGHRS; CDR2 reads YFSETQ. V was clipped by 2 bases and J by 4 bases, with 15 bases between them. The CDR3 loop reads CASSFPLAGSETQYF. Written as DNA, the CDR3 is TGCGCCAGCAGCTTCCCCCTTGCCGGGTCAGAGACCCAGTACTTC.

The CDR3 loop reads CASSLATPSGANVLTF. The CDR3 DNA reads TGCGCCAGCAGCTTGGCCACCCCCTCTGGGGCCAACGTCCTGACTTTC. The rearrangement links TRBV5-1 to TRBJ2-6, with no clear D. The CDR3 sequence is 16 residues long. The V and J ends lost 0 bases and 0 bases respectively, with 7 bases between them. Germline V gene sequence: CDR1 SGHRS, CDR2 YFSETQ.

This clonotype was seen many times. This chain connects TRBV4-1 to TRBJ2-5; D is perhaps TRBD2 (6 bases). Looked up from germline, CDR1 is MGHRA and CDR2 is YSYEKL. The CDR3 runs 14 residues. V lost 2 bases to trimming and J lost 2 bases, with 9 bases between them. The chain's CDR3 is CASSQLEGQETQYF. Here the CDR3 DNA reads TGCGCCAGCAGCCAATTGGAGGGACAAGAGACCCAGTACTTC.

This clonotype was seen only a few times. The gene calls are TRBV28 and TRBJ1-2; D uncertain. The germline CDR1 and CDR2 sequences are MDHEN and SYDVKM. Trimming removed 7 bases at V and 2 bases at J, with 20 bases between. The CDR3 consists of 16 residues. CDR3 sequence: CASTFSSRRNNYGYTF. CDR3 DNA: TGTGCCAGCACCTTTTCTTCAAGACGGAACAACTATGGCTACACCTTC.

The J gene is TRBJ2-1, the V gene TRBV20-1, with D unresolved. Trimming removed 6 bases at V and 5 bases at J, with 17 bases between. The CDR3 is 14 amino acids. Germline CDR1 DFQATT, CDR2 SNEGSKA (reference sequence). The CDR3 DNA sequence: TGCAGTGCGCCCCTCCAGGCGGTTAACAATGAGCAGTTCTTC. Translated: CSAPLQAVNNEQFF.

This clonotype was recorded only once. One junction end does not reproduce the germline sequence, and a read error may be involved. The gene calls are TRBV14 and TRBJ2-1, with D perhaps assigned TRBD1 or TRBD2 (5 bases each). The V gene's germline CDR1 is SGHDN and CDR2 FVKESK. CDR3 length equals 16 residues. This CDR3 is CASSQDGGSSCNEQFF. CDR3 in DNA: TGTGCCAGCAGCCAAGATGGGGGTAGCTCCTGCAATGAGCAGTTCTTC.

V is TRBV7-2 and J is TRBJ2-5, with a possible D match to TRBD1 (5 bases). Germline CDR1 and CDR2: SGHTA and FQGNSA. The CDR3 spans 13 residues. The V end lost 5 bases, the J end lost 11 bases, and 18 bases lay between the germline ends. The CDR3 DNA sequence: TGTGCCAGCAGCCCCGGTCAGGGCCAAGGGCAGTACTTC. Its protein is CASSPGQGQGQYF.

The rearrangement links TRBV7-2 to TRBJ2-7; maybe TRBD1 (7 bases). The CDR3 runs 16 residues. Germline lookup yields CDR1 SGHTA and CDR2 FQGNSA. V lost 7 bases, J lost 3 bases, and 22 bases lay in between. The CDR3 region has the DNA TGTGCCAGCACCTTTGGGACAGCGGGCACTATCTACGAGCAGTACTTC. It translates to CASTFGTAGTIYEQYF.

This sequence joins TRBV24-1 and TRBJ2-1; TRBD2 aligns across 14 bases. This CDR3 is 20 amino acids long. After removal of 4 bases from V and 0 bases from J, the junction contained 10 bases not matched to a gene. Germline V gene sequence: CDR1 KGHDR, CDR2 SFDVKD. DNA of the CDR3: TGTGCCACCAGTGACAGACTAGCGGGGGGGGATCAAGGCTCCTACAATGAGCAGTTCTTC. It codes for CATSDRLAGGDQGSYNEQFF.

Only a few counts were recorded for this clonotype. The V gene is TRBV29-1, the J gene TRBJ2-3; maybe TRBD2 (6 bases). The CDR3 is 13 amino acids. Germline V gene data show CDR1 as SQVTM and CDR2 as ANQGSEA. CDR3: CTSRLAGGSTQYF. Here the CDR3 DNA reads TGCACCTCCCGACTGGCCGGGGGTAGTACGCAGTATTTT.

To note about this clonotype: With a much larger clone just one base away, this may be a read error. V is TRBV20-1 and J is TRBJ2-5; D is unclear. Trimming left V 3 bases short and J 4 bases short, with 9 bases between. Germline CDR1 reads DFQATT; CDR2 reads SNEGSKA (reference sequence). CDR3 length: 12 amino acids. The CDR3 here is CSASLVGETQYF. DNA for the CDR3: TGCAGTGCTAGTCTGGTGGGAGAGACCCAGTACTTC.

The CDR3 is CSVITRNTEAFF. CDR3 in DNA: TGCAGCGTTATAACACGGAACACTGAAGCTTTCTTT. The chain employs TRBV29-1 and TRBJ1-1, with unresolved D. The CDR3 is 12 residues long. Trimming stripped 5 bases from V and 1 base from J, with 8 bases between. Per germline, CDR1 SQVTM and CDR2 ANQGSEA.

The V gene is TRBV4-3, the J gene TRBJ2-5; D may be TRBD1 or TRBD2 (5 bases each). The CDR3 covers 13 residues. Germline V gene data show CDR1 as LGHNA and CDR2 as YSLEER. Trimming took 3 bases from V and 5 from J, leaving 10 bases between them. CDR3 DNA: TGCGCCAGCAGCCAGGGACGAATCGAGACCCAGTACTTC. Protein: CASSQGRIETQYF.

The table lists this clonotype with many counts. V usage is TRBV7-2 and J usage is TRBJ2-5; D is unclear. This CDR3 has 15 residues. The germline V gene has CDR1 SGHTA and CDR2 FQGNSA. V was pared by 1 base and J by 5 bases, with 14 bases between. CDR3 sequence reads: CASSLGGMGYETQYF. As DNA, the CDR3 is TGTGCCAGCAGCTTAGGAGGCATGGGATACGAGACCCAGTACTTC.

The chain employs TRBV12-3 or TRBV12-4 and TRBJ1-1; no clear D. The CDR3 is 11 residues long. V dropped 7 bases and J dropped 11 bases, with 14 bases sitting between them. The CDR3 sequence is CASIAGGMAFF. The CDR3 DNA reads TGTGCCAGCATTGCAGGAGGGATGGCTTTCTTT.